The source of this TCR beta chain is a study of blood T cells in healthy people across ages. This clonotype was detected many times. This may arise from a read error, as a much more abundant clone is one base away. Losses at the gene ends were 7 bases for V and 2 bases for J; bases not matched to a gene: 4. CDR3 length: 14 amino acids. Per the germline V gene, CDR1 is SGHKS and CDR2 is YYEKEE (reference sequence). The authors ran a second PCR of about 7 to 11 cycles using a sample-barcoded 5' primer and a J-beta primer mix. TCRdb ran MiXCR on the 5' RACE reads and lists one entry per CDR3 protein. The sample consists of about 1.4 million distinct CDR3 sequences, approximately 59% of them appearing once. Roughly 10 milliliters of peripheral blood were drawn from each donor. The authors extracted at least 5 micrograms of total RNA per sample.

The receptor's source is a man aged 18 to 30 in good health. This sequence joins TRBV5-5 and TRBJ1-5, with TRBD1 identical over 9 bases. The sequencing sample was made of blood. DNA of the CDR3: TGTGCCAGCTCCGGGACAGGGCGCAATCAGCCCCAGCATTTT. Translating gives CASSGTGRNQPQHF.